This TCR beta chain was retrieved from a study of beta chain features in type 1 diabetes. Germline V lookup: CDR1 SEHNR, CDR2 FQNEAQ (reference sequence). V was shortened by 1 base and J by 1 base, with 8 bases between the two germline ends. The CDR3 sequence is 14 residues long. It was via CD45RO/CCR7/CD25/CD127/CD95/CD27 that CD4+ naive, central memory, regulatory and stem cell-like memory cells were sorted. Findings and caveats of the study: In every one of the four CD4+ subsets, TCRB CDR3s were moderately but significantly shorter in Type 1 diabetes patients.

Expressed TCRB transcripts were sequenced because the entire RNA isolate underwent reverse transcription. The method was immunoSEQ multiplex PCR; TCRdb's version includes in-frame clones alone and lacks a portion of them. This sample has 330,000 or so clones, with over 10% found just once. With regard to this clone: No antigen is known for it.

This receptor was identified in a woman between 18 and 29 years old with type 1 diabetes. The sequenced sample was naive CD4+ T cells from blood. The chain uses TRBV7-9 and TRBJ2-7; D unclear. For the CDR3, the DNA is TGTGCCAGCAGCTTAGTCGCGGCGTCCTACGAGCAGTACTTC. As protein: CASSLVAASYEQYF. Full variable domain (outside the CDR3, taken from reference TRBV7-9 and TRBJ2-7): DTGVSQNPRHKITKRGQNVTFRCDPISEHNRLYWYRQTLGQGPEFLTYFQNEAQLEKSRLLSDRFSAERPKGSFSTLEIQRTEQGDSAMYLCASSLVAASYEQYFGPGTRLTVT.